Sequencing of this TCR beta chain was carried out in a study of T cell responses to AZD1222 COVID-19 vaccine. As regards this clone: Its antigen is not identified.

General study results and limits: Receipt of two AZD1222 doses was followed by a rise in Spike-specific TCR breadth and depth.

The CDR3 has 16 residues. Trimming left V 2 bases short and J 0 bases short, with 11 bases between. Germline V CDR1 and CDR2: MNHEY, SMNVEV (reference sequence). Generated by immunoSEQ multiplex PCR, the TCRdb table keeps only in-frame clones and is missing some. The sample carries 100,000 or so clones, about 91% recorded once. Sample: peripheral blood, taken 28 days after the second AZD1222 dose. The sequence was obtained from an adult who received the AZD1222 COVID-19 vaccine. The chain employs TRBV27 and TRBJ1-3, with a possible D match to TRBD1 (5 bases). In DNA, the CDR3 is TGTGCCAGCAGTTTAGCAGGGACTCTCTCTGGAAACACCATATATTTT. This translates into CASSLAGTLSGNTIYF.